This T cell receptor beta chain originates from a study of T cells after yellow fever vaccination. General study results and limits: Booster sampling recovered most clones from primary vaccination (approximately 97% CD4, approximately 88% CD8). Although most clonotypes did not, a small share appeared in both CD4 and CD8 compartments.

The V end was cut by 0 bases, the J end by 0 bases, with 6 bases between. The CDR3 sequence is 15 residues long. CDR1 and CDR2 (germline): SGHRS, YFSETQ. This clonotype was picked up a small number of times. Antigen unknown. The authors made TCR cDNA by 5'RACE template switching, adding a universal primer site and UMIs. TCRdb called the 5' RACE reads again in MiXCR, with one record for every CDR3 protein. The sample lists 450,000 to 550,000 distinct CDR3 sequences, roughly a fifth occurring once. The TCR sequence derives from a man between 18 and 29 years old who received the YFV17D yellow fever vaccine. Sequenced material: PBMCs, taken 20 to 25 days after the first yellow fever vaccination. This chain connects TRBV5-1 to TRBJ1-4; the D gene is possibly TRBD1 (6 bases). CDR3 nucleotides: TGCGCCAGCAGCTTGGGACAGGCAACTAATGAAAAACTGTTTTTT. This sequence encodes CASSLGQATNEKLFF. Full variable domain (remainder filled in from reference TRBV5-1 and TRBJ1-4): KAGVTQTPRYLIKTRGQQVTLSCSPISGHRSVSWYQQTPGQGLQFLFEYFSETQRNKGNFPGRFSGRQFSNSRSEMNVSTLELGDSALYLCASSLGQATNEKLFFGSGTQLSVL.